A selection of T cell receptor beta chains follows, all from one sample in a study of cytomegalovirus exposure and HLA in healthy donors. Profiled with immunoSEQ multiplex PCR; TCRdb holds only in-frame clones, not every one. The sample lists 100,000 to 150,000 clones; roughly 17% were seen once. Sequencing was carried out using PBMCs. The origin of the receptors is a female donor in good health and CMV-seropositive. Each CDR3 is given with its conserved first and last residue. The D gene is left open where the match is weak. Not all rows give a size; the values are once, few, many and, for expanded clones, a class.

TRBV2,NA,few,TRBJ1-6,CASSAGEDSPLHF,TGTGCCAGCAGTGCTGGGGAGGATTCACCCCTCCACTTT
TRBV27,TRBD1,few,TRBJ1-1,CASSFDRVNTEAFF,TGTGCCAGCAGTTTTGACAGGGTGAACACTGAAGCTTTCTTT
TRBV5-1,NA,NA,TRBJ2-7,CASSLDGTYSYEQYF,TGCGCCAGCAGCTTGGACGGGACTTACTCCTACGAGCAGTACTTC
TRBV19,TRBD1,once,TRBJ1-1,CASRSRTGFRRDTEAFF,TGTGCCAGTAGATCCAGGACAGGTTTCCGCAGGGACACTGAAGCTTTCTTT
TRBV28,TRBD1,NA,TRBJ1-2,CASRTTGSYGYTF,TGTGCCAGCAGAACGACAGGGTCCTATGGCTACACCTTC
TRBV29-1,NA,NA,TRBJ2-5,CSVAGSQETQYF,TGCAGCGTCGCCGGGAGTCAAGAGACCCAGTACTTC
TRBV19,NA,NA,TRBJ1-5,CASRPTMNQPQHF,TGTGCCAGTAGACCTACTATGAATCAGCCCCAGCATTTT
TRBV5-1,TRBD2,few,TRBJ2-5,CASSPGLANLQETQYF,TGCGCCAGCAGCCCAGGACTAGCTAACCTTCAAGAGACCCAGTACTTC
TRBV6-5,NA,NA,TRBJ2-3,CASSPDYTNTDTQYF,TGTGCCAGCAGTCCGGACTACACGAACACAGATACGCAGTATTTT
TRBV18,NA,NA,TRBJ2-3,CASSPFLQGAAGLSTDTQYF,TGTGCCAGCTCACCTTTCCTCCAGGGAGCCGCGGGGCTTAGCACAGATACGCAGTATTTT
TRBV5-4,TRBD1,NA,TRBJ2-7,CASSADRGYEQYF,TGTGCCAGCAGCGCCGACAGGGGGTACGAGCAGTACTTC
TRBV21-1,NA,NA,TRBJ2-7,CASKGRGHSYEQYF,TGTGCCAGCAAGGGCAGGGGACACTCCTACGAGCAGTACTTC
TRBV19,NA,many,TRBJ1-5,CASSQGQHSNQPQHF,TGTGCCAGTAGTCAGGGTCAGCACAGCAATCAGCCCCAGCATTTT
TRBV6-1,NA,NA,TRBJ1-6,CASSPHYNSPLHF,TGTGCCAGCAGCCCCCACTATAATTCACCCCTCCACTTT
TRBV7-3,TRBD1,NA,TRBJ1-2,CASSSARGDYGYTF,TGTGCCAGCAGCTCGGCCAGGGGGGACTATGGCTACACCTTC
TRBV6-1,NA,NA,TRBJ1-6,CASSELRNNSPLHF,TGTGCCAGCAGTGAGCTCAGGAATAATTCACCCCTCCACTTT
TRBV15,NA,NA,TRBJ2-2,CATSREGPFTGELFF,TGTGCCACCAGCAGAGAGGGCCCGTTCACCGGGGAGCTGTTTTTT
TRBV6-5,NA,few,TRBJ2-7,CASSPAGNPYEQYF,TGTGCCAGCAGCCCCGCCGGGAACCCCTACGAGCAGTACTTC
TRBV6-1,NA,few,TRBJ2-1,CASRRPGLRVEQFF,TGTGCCAGCAGGCGACCCGGCCTCCGGGTTGAGCAGTTCTTC
TRBV5-6,TRBD1,NA,TRBJ1-4,CASSLERDRGNEKLFF,TGTGCCAGCAGCTTGGAAAGGGACAGGGGGAATGAAAAACTGTTTTTT
TRBV30,NA,few,TRBJ1-1,CAWSVLGDTEAFF,TGTGCCTGGAGTGTCCTGGGAGACACTGAAGCTTTCTTT
TRBV10-2,NA,NA,TRBJ2-3,CASSFRSSTDTQYF,TGCGCCAGCAGTTTTAGGAGTAGCACAGATACGCAGTATTTT
TRBV6-1,NA,NA,TRBJ1-5,CASAPWVRDQPQHF,TGTGCCAGCGCCCCATGGGTGAGGGATCAGCCCCAGCATTTT
TRBV5-6,NA,NA,TRBJ2-1,CASGRYNEQFF,TGTGCCAGCGGCCGCTACAATGAGCAGTTCTTC
TRBV7-9,NA,NA,TRBJ1-6,CASSLEEGSPLHF,TGTGCCAGCAGCTTAGAAGAGGGTTCACCCCTCCACTTT
TRBV28,TRBD1,few,TRBJ2-5,CASSFPGRGGETQYF,TGTGCCAGCAGTTTCCCCGGACGAGGGGGCGAGACCCAGTACTTC
TRBV28,TRBD1,few,TRBJ1-2,CASSFRGRDYGYTF,TGTGCCAGCAGTTTTAGGGGGCGCGACTATGGCTACACCTTC
TRBV25-1,NA,NA,TRBJ2-1,CASSELASPSYNEQFF,TGTGCCAGCAGTGAATTAGCGTCCCCTTCCTACAATGAGCAGTTCTTC
TRBV10-2,NA,few,TRBJ1-2,CASNEAGQVVGYTF,TGCGCCAGCAATGAGGCAGGGCAGGTCGTTGGCTACACCTTC
TRBV4-3,NA,NA,TRBJ1-1,CASSRDFGAFGGEAFF,TGCGCCAGCAGCCGAGATTTCGGGGCTTTTGGGGGGGAAGCTTTCTTT
TRBV18,TRBD1,NA,TRBJ1-6,CASSPDRNNSPLHF,TGTGCCAGCTCACCGGACAGGAATAATTCACCCCTCCACTTT
TRBV2,NA,NA,TRBJ2-5,CASSDRSLGEETQYF,TGTGCCAGCAGTGATAGGAGCCTAGGGGAAGAGACCCAGTACTTC
TRBV6-6,NA,NA,TRBJ1-5,CATDRGNQPQHF,TGTGCCACCGACCGAGGAAATCAGCCCCAGCATTTT
TRBV10-3,TRBD1,few,TRBJ2-7,CAISDLGQYYEQYF,TGTGCCATCAGTGACCTGGGACAGTACTACGAGCAGTACTTC
TRBV30,TRBD1,NA,TRBJ2-5,CAWDRGSQETQYF,TGTGCCTGGGACAGGGGGTCCCAAGAGACCCAGTACTTC
TRBV5-6,NA,NA,TRBJ2-1,CASSSYEAVSYNEQFF,TGTGCCAGCAGCTCCTATGAAGCGGTCTCCTACAATGAGCAGTTCTTC
TRBV27,NA,NA,TRBJ2-7,CASRAQGPGNPYEQYF,TGTGCCAGCAGAGCTCAAGGGCCGGGGAACCCCTACGAGCAGTACTTC
TRBV10-3,TRBD1,NA,TRBJ2-7,CAISESGTGVLGDEQYF,TGTGCCATCAGTGAGTCTGGGACAGGGGTTTTAGGGGACGAGCAGTACTTC
TRBV11-2,NA,NA,TRBJ1-4,CASSSHRAEKLFF,TGTGCCAGCAGCTCCCACAGGGCTGAAAAACTGTTTTTT
TRBV27,TRBD2,NA,TRBJ2-3,CASSRGSRLAGASTDTQYF,TGTGCCAGCAGTCGTGGGTCCCGACTAGCGGGAGCTAGCACAGATACGCAGTATTTT
TRBV19,NA,NA,TRBJ1-2,CASSIGDMGYTF,TGTGCCAGTAGTATTGGAGATATGGGCTACACCTTC
TRBV7-9,TRBD2,NA,TRBJ2-7,CASSLESSGSQYF,TGTGCCAGCAGCTTAGAATCTAGCGGGAGCCAGTACTTC
TRBV11-2,NA,NA,TRBJ2-3,CASSELGGSTDTQYF,TGTGCCAGCAGCGAGTTGGGGGGAAGCACAGATACGCAGTATTTT
TRBV5-1,NA,NA,TRBJ1-5,CASRSEGHNQPQHF,TGCGCCAGCAGGTCGGAGGGTCACAATCAGCCCCAGCATTTT
TRBV5-1,NA,few,TRBJ2-5,CASSRVGLRETQYF,TGCGCCAGCAGTCGGGTGGGTCTTAGGGAGACCCAGTACTTC
TRBV4-3,TRBD2,few,TRBJ2-5,CASSQERAGGRFNRETQYF,TGCGCCAGCAGCCAAGAACGAGCGGGAGGAAGGTTTAATAGGGAGACCCAGTACTTC